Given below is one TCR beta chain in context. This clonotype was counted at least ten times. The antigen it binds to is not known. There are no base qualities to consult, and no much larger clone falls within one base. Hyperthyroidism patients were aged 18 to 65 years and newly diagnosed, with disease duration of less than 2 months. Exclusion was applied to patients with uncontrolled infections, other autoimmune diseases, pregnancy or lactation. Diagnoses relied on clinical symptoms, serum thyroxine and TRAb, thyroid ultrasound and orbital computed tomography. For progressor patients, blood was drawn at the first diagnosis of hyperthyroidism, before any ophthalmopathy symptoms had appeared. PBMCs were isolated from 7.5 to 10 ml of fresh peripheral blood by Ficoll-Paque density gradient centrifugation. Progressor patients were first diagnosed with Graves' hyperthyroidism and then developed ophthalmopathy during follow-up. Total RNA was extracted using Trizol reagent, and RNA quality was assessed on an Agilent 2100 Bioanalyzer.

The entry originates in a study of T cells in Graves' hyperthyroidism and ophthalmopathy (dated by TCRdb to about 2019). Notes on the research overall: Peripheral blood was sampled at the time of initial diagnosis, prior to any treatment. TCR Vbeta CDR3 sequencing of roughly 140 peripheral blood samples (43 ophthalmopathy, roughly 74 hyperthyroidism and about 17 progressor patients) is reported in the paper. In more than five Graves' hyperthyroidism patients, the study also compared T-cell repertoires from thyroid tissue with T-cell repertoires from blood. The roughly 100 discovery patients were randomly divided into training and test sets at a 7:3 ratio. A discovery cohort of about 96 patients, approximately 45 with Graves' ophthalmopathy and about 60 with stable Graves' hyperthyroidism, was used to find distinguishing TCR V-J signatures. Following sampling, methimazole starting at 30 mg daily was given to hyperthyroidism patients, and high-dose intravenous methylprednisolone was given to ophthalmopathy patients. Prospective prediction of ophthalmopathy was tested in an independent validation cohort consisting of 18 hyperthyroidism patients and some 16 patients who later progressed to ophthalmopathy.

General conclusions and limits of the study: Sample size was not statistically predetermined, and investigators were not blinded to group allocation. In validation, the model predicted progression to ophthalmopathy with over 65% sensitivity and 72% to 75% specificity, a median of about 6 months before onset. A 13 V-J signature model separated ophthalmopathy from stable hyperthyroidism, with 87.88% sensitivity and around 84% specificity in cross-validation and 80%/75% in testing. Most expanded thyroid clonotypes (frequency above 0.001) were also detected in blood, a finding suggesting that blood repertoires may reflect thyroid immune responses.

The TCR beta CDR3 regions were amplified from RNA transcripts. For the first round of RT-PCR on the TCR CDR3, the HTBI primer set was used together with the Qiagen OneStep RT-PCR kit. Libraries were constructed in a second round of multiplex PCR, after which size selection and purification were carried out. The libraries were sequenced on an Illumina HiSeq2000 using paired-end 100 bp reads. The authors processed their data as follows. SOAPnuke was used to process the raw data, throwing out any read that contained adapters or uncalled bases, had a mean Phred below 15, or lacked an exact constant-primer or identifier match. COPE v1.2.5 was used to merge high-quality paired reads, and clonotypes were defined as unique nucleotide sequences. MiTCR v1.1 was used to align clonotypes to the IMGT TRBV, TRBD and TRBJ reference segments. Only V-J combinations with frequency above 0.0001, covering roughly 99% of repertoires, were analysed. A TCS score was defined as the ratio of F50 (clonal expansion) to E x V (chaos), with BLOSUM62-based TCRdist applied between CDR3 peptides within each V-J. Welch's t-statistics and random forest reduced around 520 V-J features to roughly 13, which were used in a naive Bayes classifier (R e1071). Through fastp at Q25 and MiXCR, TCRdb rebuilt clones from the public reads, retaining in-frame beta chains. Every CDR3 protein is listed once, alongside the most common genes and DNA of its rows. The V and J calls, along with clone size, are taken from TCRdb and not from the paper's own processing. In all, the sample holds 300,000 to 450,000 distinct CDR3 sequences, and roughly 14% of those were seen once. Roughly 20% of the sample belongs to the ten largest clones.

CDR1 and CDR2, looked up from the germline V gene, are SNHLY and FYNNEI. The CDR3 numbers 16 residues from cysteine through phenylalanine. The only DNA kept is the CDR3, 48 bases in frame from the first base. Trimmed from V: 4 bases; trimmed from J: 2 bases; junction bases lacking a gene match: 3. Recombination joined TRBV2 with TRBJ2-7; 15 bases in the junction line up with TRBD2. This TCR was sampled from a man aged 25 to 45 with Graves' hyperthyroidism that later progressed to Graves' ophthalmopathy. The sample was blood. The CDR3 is CASSGTSGGAAYEQYF. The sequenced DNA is TGTGCCAGCAGTGGGACTAGCGGGGGGGCCGCCTACGAGCAGTACTTC.